The clone carrying this T cell receptor (beta chain) appeared once. CDR3 length: 15 residues. V lost 4 bases to trimming and J lost 3 bases, with 16 bases between them. CDR1 is SGHKS and CDR2 is YYEKEE in the germline V gene (reference sequence). These data come from a study of shared clonotypes between healthy human individuals. The material for each subset, its genomic DNA, was split evenly across several immunoSEQ plates. Sequencing was performed with immunoSEQ multiplex PCR; in TCRdb, only in-frame clones are kept and a portion is missing. The table has about 1 million clones, 65% to 75% seen once; the top ten hold 1.5%. Donors comprised only Caucasian adults living in Nashville, Tennessee.

Input material: memory CD4+ T cells sorted from blood. The subset here: CD45RA-negative fraction. The sequence came from a man younger than 35 in good health. This rearrangement joins TRBV5-5 to TRBJ1-2; possibly TRBD1 for D (5 bases). The CDR3, as DNA: TGTGCCAGCAGCCCTAACACACAGGACTACTATGGCTACACCTTC. Translating gives CASSPNTQDYYGYTF.